The rows below give T cell receptor beta chains drawn from one sample of a study of blood T cell repertoires in COVID-19. Libraries were prepared by immunoSEQ multiplex PCR; TCRdb keeps only in-frame clonotypes and omits some of them. In the table there are some 160,000 clones, around 83% of which are singletons. The sample taken for sequencing was peripheral blood. These receptor sequences come from a woman aged 70-85 years who had recovered from COVID-19. Both conserved end residues are part of each CDR3. The order of the fields is clone size, D gene, V gene, J gene, CDR3 protein, CDR3 DNA. D genes are given only for firm matches. Size is stated for part of the rows, as once, few or many counts, or as a class when the clone is expanded.

few	-	TRBV6-5	TRBJ1-1	CASSYGDGATEAFF	TGTGCCAGCAGTTACGGAGATGGAGCGACTGAAGCTTTCTTT
few	TRBD1	TRBV9	TRBJ2-7	CASSVGAGGDGYEQYF	TGTGCCAGCAGCGTAGGGGCAGGGGGCGACGGGTACGAGCAGTACTTC
-	-	TRBV13	TRBJ2-5	CASSPRPRETQYF	TGTGCCAGCAGCCCCCGACCGCGGGAGACCCAGTACTTC
-	-	TRBV19	TRBJ1-2	CASTPRLTSDGYTF	TGTGCCAGTACCCCTCGACTGACGAGCGATGGCTACACCTTC
-	TRBD1	TRBV3-1/TRBV3-2	TRBJ1-2	CASSRHRGLYGYTF	TGTGCCAGCAGCCGCCACAGGGGGCTCTATGGCTACACCTTC
once	TRBD2	TRBV5-1	TRBJ2-1	CASTKGLAGDNEQFF	TGCGCCAGCACCAAGGGACTAGCGGGAGACAATGAGCAGTTCTTC
-	-	TRBV5-1	TRBJ1-1	CASRVQPNTEAFF	TGCGCCAGCAGGGTACAGCCGAACACTGAAGCTTTCTTT
-	TRBD1	TRBV19	TRBJ2-7	CASSIYGTVSYEQYF	TGTGCCAGTAGTATCTACGGGACAGTCTCCTACGAGCAGTACTTC
-	-	TRBV4-2	TRBJ2-3	CASSQTWGGAGDTQYF	TGTGCCAGCAGCCAAACCTGGGGGGGGGCCGGAGATACGCAGTATTTT
once	-	TRBV19	TRBJ2-2	CATADSRVTGELFF	TGTGCCACCGCGGACTCTCGAGTCACCGGGGAGCTGTTTTTT
-	-	TRBV10-3	TRBJ1-5	CAISDWTEDQPQHF	TGTGCCATCAGTGATTGGACAGAGGATCAGCCCCAGCATTTT
-	TRBD1	TRBV2	TRBJ2-7	CASSDRGRGIYEQYF	TGTGCCAGCAGTGATCGGGGCAGGGGGATCTACGAGCAGTACTTC
-	TRBD1	TRBV15	TRBJ1-4	CATSRGTGAVEKLFF	TGTGCCACCAGCAGGGGGACAGGGGCGGTTGAAAAACTGTTTTTT
-	TRBD1	TRBV27	TRBJ2-2	CASTIQGAFPTGELFF	TGTGCCAGCACTATACAGGGGGCGTTTCCCACCGGGGAGCTGTTTTTT
-	-	TRBV19	TRBJ2-7	CASSIVLGASSSYEQYF	TGTGCCAGTAGTATAGTGTTGGGGGCATCGAGCTCCTACGAGCAGTACTTC
-	-	TRBV2	TRBJ1-5	CASRVNSGQPQHF	TGTGCCAGCAGGGTCAACAGCGGGCAGCCCCAGCATTTT
-	TRBD1	TRBV19	TRBJ1-4	CATSDRESEKLFF	TGTGCCACCTCCGACAGGGAAAGTGAAAAACTGTTTTTT
once	-	TRBV3-1/TRBV3-2	TRBJ2-2	CASSPGGTGELFF	TGTGCCAGCAGCCCGGGCGGGACCGGGGAGCTGTTTTTT
-	-	TRBV29-1	TRBJ1-4	CSVEVGLNEKLFF	TGCAGCGTGGAAGTCGGTTTAAATGAAAAACTGTTTTTT
-	-	TRBV7-6	TRBJ1-2	CASSLGEQEPDGYTF	TGTGCCAGCAGCTTAGGGGAGCAAGAGCCGGATGGCTACACCTTC
-	-	TRBV9	TRBJ2-7	CASSVGGQGNEQYF	TGTGCCAGCAGCGTAGGTGGGCAGGGGAACGAGCAGTACTTC
-	TRBD1	TRBV20-1	TRBJ1-1	CSAPDRGRAFF	TGCAGTGCCCCGGACAGGGGGCGAGCTTTCTTT
once	-	TRBV30	TRBJ1-3	CAWSRGSGNTIYF	TGTGCCTGGAGTCGAGGCTCTGGAAACACCATATATTTT
-	-	TRBV29-1	TRBJ1-4	CSVPGPATNEKLFF	TGCAGCGTCCCAGGGCCCGCGACTAATGAAAAACTGTTTTTT
-	-	TRBV19	TRBJ1-2	CASSIGSRGYGYTF	TGTGCCAGTAGTATCGGGTCCCGGGGATATGGCTACACCTTC
once	-	TRBV11-2	TRBJ1-2	CASSLGVGANYGYTF	TGTGCCAGCAGCTTAGGGGTTGGAGCTAACTATGGCTACACCTTC
-	-	TRBV6-6	TRBJ2-1	CASSLDREEDNEQFF	TGTGCCAGCAGCCTAGACAGGGAGGAGGACAATGAGCAGTTCTTC
-	-	TRBV5-1	TRBJ1-2	CASSLDTGSYGYTF	TGCGCCAGCAGCTTGGATACAGGGTCCTATGGCTACACCTTC
once	-	TRBV3-1/TRBV3-2	TRBJ1-6	CASSEGSPLHF	TGTGCCAGCAGTGAGGGTTCACCCCTCCACTTT
-	TRBD2	TRBV3-1/TRBV3-2	TRBJ2-1	CASSHNFGLAGEYNEQFF	TGTGCCAGCAGCCATAACTTCGGACTAGCGGGAGAATACAATGAGCAGTTCTTC
-	-	TRBV27	TRBJ2-1	CASSLSVEAEQFF	TGTGCCAGCAGTTTATCGGTGGAGGCGGAGCAGTTCTTC
-	-	TRBV19	TRBJ1-2	CASSGRGYGYTF	TGTGCCAGTAGCGGCAGGGGCTATGGCTACACCTTC
few	-	TRBV6-2/TRBV6-3	TRBJ2-7	CASSEGPNYEQYF	TGTGCCAGCAGTGAGGGCCCGAACTACGAGCAGTACTTC
-	TRBD1	TRBV5-4	TRBJ1-2	CASSWDRGSSGYTF	TGTGCCAGCAGCTGGGACAGGGGATCGAGCGGCTACACCTTC
-	TRBD1	TRBV18	TRBJ1-5	CASSPNGQGSSQPQHF	TGTGCCAGCTCACCAAACGGACAGGGGTCAAGTCAGCCCCAGCATTTT
-	-	TRBV18	TRBJ1-6	CASSSRGGGPLVALHF	TGTGCCAGCTCCTCTCGCGGAGGTGGGCCCCTAGTGGCCCTCCACTTT
-	TRBD1	TRBV11-3	TRBJ1-1	CASSKGGYTEAFF	TGTGCCAGCAGCAAAGGGGGCTACACTGAAGCTTTCTTT
-	-	TRBV5-1	TRBJ2-3	CASSLAVPDTQYF	TGCGCCAGCAGCTTGGCGGTCCCAGATACGCAGTATTTT
-	-	TRBV5-1	TRBJ1-1	CASSLAGRTEAFF	TGCGCCAGCAGCTTGGCAGGGAGGACTGAAGCTTTCTTT
-	-	TRBV5-1	TRBJ1-2	CASSLARVYGYTF	TGCGCCAGCAGCTTGGCCAGGGTCTATGGCTACACCTTC
-	-	TRBV15	TRBJ2-1	CATSRGEAAYNEQFF	TGTGCCACCAGCAGAGGGGAGGCCGCCTACAATGAGCAGTTCTTC
-	-	TRBV6-5	TRBJ2-7	CASSYSPGRPSEQYF	TGTGCCAGCAGTTACTCGCCGGGGAGGCCTTCCGAGCAGTACTTC